This T cell receptor (beta chain) appears in the sequencing data of a study of T cell responses to AZD1222 COVID-19 vaccine. Some clones are missing from TCRdb's copy, which holds only in-frame ones; the method was immunoSEQ multiplex PCR. This sample has roughly 110,000 clones, with around 89% found just once. The material was peripheral blood, obtained on day 0 of AZD1222 vaccination. The receptor's source is an adult in good health.

CDR3 sequence: CATSETGTGSPGELFF. CDR3 DNA sequence: TGTGCCACCAGTGAGACCGGGACAGGGTCCCCCGGGGAGCTGTTTTTT. The chain joins TRBV24-1 to TRBJ2-2, with 9 bases fitting TRBD1. The V and J ends lost 4 bases and 6 bases, in that order; junction bases with no gene match: 8. The CDR3 runs to 16 residues. Per germline, CDR1 KGHDR and CDR2 SFDVKD.